This is a list of T cell receptor beta chains from one sample in a study of blood T cell repertoires in COVID-19. TCRdb's table, derived via immunoSEQ multiplex PCR, lists solely in-frame clones and lacks some. The data hold 70,000 to 95,000 clones, with 75% to 90% observed a single time. Sequenced: peripheral blood. The origin of the receptors is a human donor in a cohort sampled during active COVID-19. The CDR3 runs from the conserved cysteine through the conserved F or W. D genes are given only for firm matches. Size values are once, few and many counts, or a class for expanded clones, and some rows have none.

j_call	cdr3_length	clone_size	v_call	d_call	cdr3_nt	cdr3_aa
TRBJ1-1	15	NA	TRBV4-1	NA	TGCGCCAGCAGCCAAGACCCGAGCCCGAACACTGAAGCTTTCTTT	CASSQDPSPNTEAFF
TRBJ1-1	14	NA	TRBV7-8	NA	TGTGCCAGCAGCTTAATGGGGAGGGGCACTGAAGCTTTCTTT	CASSLMGRGTEAFF
TRBJ2-1	13	NA	TRBV27	TRBD1	TGTGCCAGCAGTTGGGACAGGGGGTATGAGCAGTTCTTC	CASSWDRGYEQFF
TRBJ2-1	13	once	TRBV19	TRBD1	TGTGCCAGTAGGGGACAGGGTTTCAATGAGCAGTTCTTC	CASRGQGFNEQFF
TRBJ2-1	12	few	TRBV30	NA	TGTGCCTGGAGTCGGAGTTACAATGAGCAGTTCTTC	CAWSRSYNEQFF
TRBJ2-3	14	once	TRBV14	TRBD2	TGTGCCAGCAGCCGCGGGGGTTACACAGATACGCAGTATTTT	CASSRGGYTDTQYF
TRBJ2-3	18	NA	TRBV5-4	NA	TGTGCCAGCAGCTTGGAAGTCTGGGACACACATGGCACAGATACGCAGTATTTT	CASSLEVWDTHGTDTQYF
TRBJ1-1	13	NA	TRBV28	NA	TGTGCCAGCCAAGGGGGGGGTATCGCTGAAGCTTTCTTT	CASQGGGIAEAFF
TRBJ2-3	16	NA	TRBV7-2	TRBD1	TGTGCCAGCAAGAATCAGCGGACAGGGGGCACAGATACGCAGTATTTT	CASKNQRTGGTDTQYF
TRBJ2-3	14	NA	TRBV5-1	TRBD2	TGCGCCAGCATGCGGGGGGGTAGCACAGATACGCAGTATTTT	CASMRGGSTDTQYF
TRBJ1-5	15	few	TRBV18	TRBD1	TGTGCCAGCTCACAGGGACAGGCCGCTAATCAGCCCCAGCATTTT	CASSQGQAANQPQHF
TRBJ1-1	12	NA	TRBV15	NA	TGTGCCACCAGCAGAGAACTGACTGAAGCTTTCTTT	CATSRELTEAFF
TRBJ2-7	13	NA	TRBV2	TRBD2	TGTGCCAGCAGTGAAGCGCGGGGGGTCGAGCAGTACTTC	CASSEARGVEQYF
TRBJ1-1	15	NA	TRBV18	TRBD1	TGTGCCAGCTCACCCGGACAGGGGGCGAACACTGAAGCTTTCTTT	CASSPGQGANTEAFF
TRBJ2-1	14	NA	TRBV7-9	NA	TGTGCCAGCAGCTTAGCGCTCGACTCGAATGTTCAGTTCTTC	CASSLALDSNVQFF
TRBJ1-2	14	once	TRBV5-5	TRBD1	TGTGCCAGCAGCTTCCAGACAGGGGGATATGGCTACACCTTC	CASSFQTGGYGYTF
TRBJ1-2	16	NA	TRBV28	TRBD1	TGTGCCAGCAGTTTCTATCCGGGACAGGGGGCAGGTGGCTACACCTTC	CASSFYPGQGAGGYTF
TRBJ1-5	12	once	TRBV12-3/TRBV12-4	NA	TGTGCCAGCAGTACACAGGTTCGGCCCCAGCATTTT	CASSTQVRPQHF
TRBJ2-7	14	few	TRBV7-2	TRBD2	TGTGCCAGCAGCCCACGGACTAGCGGGTTGGGGCAGTACTTC	CASSPRTSGLGQYF
TRBJ2-1	14	NA	TRBV5-1	NA	TGCGCCAGCAGCTTGGGAGACAGGCCTCGGGAGCAGTTCTTC	CASSLGDRPREQFF
TRBJ1-3	13	NA	TRBV6-5	NA	TGTGCCAGCAGAAAGACAGCTGGAAACACCATATATTTT	CASRKTAGNTIYF
TRBJ1-3	13	NA	TRBV30	NA	TGTGGCACGTCACAGGGCTCTGGAAACACCATATATTTT	CGTSQGSGNTIYF
TRBJ1-5	13	NA	TRBV19	NA	TGTGCCAGTAGAGGGGTCAGGGTAGGGCCCCAGCATTTT	CASRGVRVGPQHF
TRBJ2-7	11	NA	TRBV2	NA	TGTGCCAGCAGAGCCTCGGGTGAGCAGTACTTC	CASRASGEQYF
TRBJ1-1	13	NA	TRBV7-2	TRBD1	TGTGCCAGCAGGCTACAGGGGGGCACTGAAGCTTTCTTT	CASRLQGGTEAFF
TRBJ2-1	15	NA	TRBV11-2	TRBD2	TGTGCCAGCACCTTCCAACTAGCGGGGGGAGATGAGCAGTTCTTC	CASTFQLAGGDEQFF
TRBJ1-6	13	NA	TRBV19	TRBD1	TGTGCCATCGGGGACAGCTATAATTCACCCCTCCACTTT	CAIGDSYNSPLHF
TRBJ1-2	12	few	TRBV5-6	NA	TGTGCCAGCAGCACGGGACTCTATGGCTACACCTTC	CASSTGLYGYTF
TRBJ1-5	15	NA	TRBV5-1	NA	TGCGCCAGCAGCTTGGTGGCAGGGGCTGATCAGCCCCAGCATTTT	CASSLVAGADQPQHF
TRBJ2-7	16	NA	TRBV11-2	TRBD1	TGTGCCAGCAGCGACCCCGGGACAGGGAGCTCCTACGAGCAGTACTTC	CASSDPGTGSSYEQYF
TRBJ1-2	15	NA	TRBV7-9	NA	TGTGCCAGTCAGAATCGCGGGACGGAAGATCATGGCTACACCTTC	CASQNRGTEDHGYTF
TRBJ1-1	15	NA	TRBV18	NA	TGTGCCAGCTCTTATGTCGAGGTGGCGAACACTGAAGCTTTCTTT	CASSYVEVANTEAFF
TRBJ2-7	12	NA	TRBV19	NA	TGTGCCCCCCCGGAGCGTTCCTACGAGCAGTACTTC	CAPPERSYEQYF
TRBJ2-3	13	NA	TRBV2	NA	TGTGCCAGCAGTGGACTAGTAGGAGATACGCAGTATTTT	CASSGLVGDTQYF
TRBJ2-1	13	NA	TRBV19	NA	TGTGCCAGTAGTATCTTCCACTCCAATGAGCAGTTCTTC	CASSIFHSNEQFF
TRBJ2-2	13	NA	TRBV5-4	NA	TGTGCCAGCAGCCCCAGGGACACCGGGGAGCTGTTTTTT	CASSPRDTGELFF
TRBJ2-2	14	NA	TRBV30	TRBD2	TGTGCCTGGAAGGCTAGCGGGAAACCCGGGGAGCTGTTTTTT	CAWKASGKPGELFF
TRBJ1-2	15	NA	TRBV11-2	TRBD1	TGTGCCAGCAGCTTTGACAGGGCCGCTTACTATGGCTACACCTTC	CASSFDRAAYYGYTF
TRBJ2-1	15	NA	TRBV10-3	TRBD1	TGTGCCACTTTCCTGGGACAGGGGAAGATCAGAGAGCAGTTCTTC	CATFLGQGKIREQFF
TRBJ2-3	17	once	TRBV7-9	TRBD2	TGTGCCAGCAGCTTAGGACTAGCGGGGGGGGCCACAGATACGCAGTATTTT	CASSLGLAGGATDTQYF
TRBJ1-3	15	NA	TRBV9	TRBD1	TGTGCCAGCAGCCCTCAACCGGGACAGGGCACCACCATATATTTT	CASSPQPGQGTTIYF
TRBJ1-6	13	NA	TRBV28	NA	TGTGCCAGCAGTTCCCAGGGATATTCACCCCTCCACTTT	CASSSQGYSPLHF
TRBJ2-1	15	NA	TRBV7-9	NA	TGTGCCAGCAGCCCGCCGAACAGGGCGCCGGGTGAGCAGTTCTTC	CASSPPNRAPGEQFF
TRBJ2-3	17	NA	TRBV7-2	TRBD2	TGTGCCAGCAGCTATTCAATAGCGGGGTCTAGCACAGATACGCAGTATTTT	CASSYSIAGSSTDTQYF
TRBJ2-2	16	NA	TRBV10-3	TRBD2	TGTGCCATCACCGGCAATAGCGGGGCGAACACCGGGGAGCTGTTTTTT	CAITGNSGANTGELFF